This T cell receptor (beta chain) was observed in a study of T cells in Graves' hyperthyroidism and ophthalmopathy. About the study: Peripheral blood was drawn at first diagnosis, prior to all treatment. Study results and caveats: Blood also held most thyroid clonotypes expanded beyond 0.001.

Amplification of TCR beta CDR3 regions was performed using RNA transcripts as template. During a first-round RT-PCR of the TCR CDR3, the HTBI primer set was used. TCRdb itself ran the multiplex PCR reads through MiXCR, one entry per CDR3 protein. Among roughly 38,000 distinct CDR3 sequences listed, 49% were seen once. Many counts were recorded for this clonotype. Its antigen remains unknown. V was shortened by 2 bases and J by 4 bases, with 12 bases between the two germline ends. The CDR3 loop spans 15 amino acids. CDR1 and CDR2 from the germline V gene are MNHEY and SVGAGI. Cells are PBMCs isolated from over 7.5 ml of fresh blood.

The clonotype originates from a woman aged 45-60 years with Graves' hyperthyroidism that later progressed to Graves' ophthalmopathy. Sample: blood. The chain employs TRBV6-5 and TRBJ2-1; D gene ambiguous. In DNA, the CDR3 is TGTGCCAGCAGTTACCAAGACGTGAGTTACAATGAGCAGTTCTTC. Translated: CASSYQDVSYNEQFF.